This TCR beta chain was recovered during a study of blood T cell repertoires in COVID-19. The assay was immunoSEQ multiplex PCR, and TCRdb's table has in-frame clones only and misses some. The sample lists 150,000 to 200,000 clones, around 85% occurring once. CDR3 length: 15 amino acids. Germline lookup yields CDR1 MDHEN and CDR2 SYDVKM. Between the trimmed V and J ends, which lost 2 bases and 8 bases, there was a span of 18 bases. Sequencing was carried out using peripheral blood. The chain uses TRBV28 and TRBJ1-2, with D perhaps matching TRBD1 (6 bases). The sequence was obtained from a man in his 60s with acute or convalescent COVID-19. The CDR3 region is CASSLGPTGIGGYTF. The CDR3 DNA is TGTGCCAGCAGTTTAGGGCCTACAGGGATCGGCGGCTACACCTTC.